What follows are 23 T cell receptor beta chains derived from one specimen sequenced in a study of spatial heterogeneity in lung cancer. MiXCR was run by TCRdb on the 5' RACE reads, yielding one entry per CDR3 protein. The sample includes roughly 32,000 distinct CDR3 sequences, under 11% of them seen just once. As for time point: blood at routine non-recurrence follow-up after resection. The source was PBMCs, collected at follow-up. Receptors were obtained from a female donor with early-stage non-small cell lung cancer.

This clonotype is labeled medium-sized. The chain employs TRBV20-1 and TRBJ2-1; D could derive from TRBD1 or TRBD2 (5 bases each). Germline loops: CDR1 DFQATT, CDR2 SNEGSKA (reference sequence). The ends were cut back, 5 bases at V and 4 bases at J, with 12 bases in the middle. The CDR3 is 13 residues long. The CDR3 spells CSARPGAYNEQFF. Here the CDR3 DNA reads TGCAGTGCTCGTCCCGGGGCTTACAATGAGCAGTTCTTC.

This clonotype was observed many times. The chain employs TRBV7-2 and TRBJ2-5; 12 positions match TRBD2. V trimming: 3 bases; J trimming: 5 bases; junction bases outside the gene matches: 4. Germline V lookup: CDR1 SGHTA, CDR2 FQGNSA. CDR3 size: 15 residues. CDR3 amino acids: CASSFGLAGMETQYF. CDR3 nucleotide sequence: TGTGCCAGCAGCTTCGGACTAGCGGGGATGGAGACCCAGTACTTC. Using reference TRBV7-2 and TRBJ2-5 for the parts outside the CDR3, the full variable domain is GAGVSQSPSNKVTEKGKDVELRCDPISGHTALYWYRQSLGQGLEFLIYFQGNSAPDKSGLPSDRFSAERTGGSVSTLTIQRTQQEDSAVYLCASSFGLAGMETQYFGPGTRLLVL.

This clonotype appeared a few times. This chain connects TRBV24-1 to TRBJ2-2, with TRBD2 matching 9 bases. V trimming: 1 base; J trimming: 2 bases; junction bases outside the gene matches: 7. CDR1 KGHDR and CDR2 SFDVKD come from the germline V gene. CDR3 length equals 18 residues. CDR3 nucleotides: TGTGCCACCAGTGATTTTCCTAGCGGGGAAGGAAACACCGGGGAGCTGTTTTTT. As protein: CATSDFPSGEGNTGELFF.

This clonotype was seen only a few times. The chain is built from TRBV28 and TRBJ2-2; 7 bases are a match to TRBD1. Germline-derived CDR1 and CDR2 are MDHEN and SYDVKM. J lost 4 bases, V lost 5 bases, and 7 bases had no gene match. The CDR3 contains 15 residues. In DNA, the CDR3 is TGTGCCAGCAGTACCGGGACAGCGAGCACCGGGGAGCTGTTTTTT. Protein sequence: CASSTGTASTGELFF.

This clonotype was recorded at least ten times. This chain connects TRBV7-3 to TRBJ1-1; D gene ambiguous. The V gene's germline CDR1 is SGHTA and CDR2 FQGTGA. CDR3 length equals 13 residues. V was cut by 0 bases and J by 1 base, with 3 bases left in between. CDR3 DNA sequence: TGTGCCAGCAGCTTAACGCCGAACACTGAAGCTTTCTTT. It specifies CASSLTPNTEAFF.

This clonotype came up a few times. The chain is built from TRBV5-1 and TRBJ1-1, with 9 bases lining up with TRBD1. The CDR3 loop spans 13 amino acids. From germline, CDR1 is SGHRS and CDR2 YFSETQ. With V trimmed by 4 bases and J by 6 bases, 4 bases remained unmatched. CDR3: CASSRTGEPEAFF. Here the CDR3 DNA reads TGCGCCAGCAGCAGGACAGGGGAGCCTGAAGCTTTCTTT. The full variable domain, in which reference TRBV5-1 and TRBJ1-1 provide the parts outside the CDR3, is KAGVTQTPRYLIKTRGQQVTLSCSPISGHRSVSWYQQTPGQGLQFLFEYFSETQRNKGNFPGRFSGRQFSNSRSEMNVSTLELGDSALYLCASSRTGEPEAFFGQGTRLTVV.

This clonotype was seen repeatedly, ten times or more. CDR3 protein: CASSQDDGLAGGPEDTQYF. The CDR3 region has the DNA TGTGCCAGCAGCCAAGATGACGGACTAGCGGGGGGGCCCGAAGATACGCAGTATTTT. V and J are TRBV4-2 and TRBJ2-3; TRBD2 aligns across 15 bases. The V and J ends lost 0 bases and 5 bases, in that order; junction bases with no gene match: 9. Germline lookup yields CDR1 LGHNA and CDR2 YNFKEQ. The CDR3 runs 19 residues.

In its sample, this clonotype was seen a few times. This rearrangement joins TRBV19 to TRBJ1-1; 7 bases align to TRBD1. V lost 5 bases to trimming and J lost 4 bases; unmatched junction nucleotides: 7. Germline loops: CDR1 LNHDA, CDR2 SQIVND (reference sequence). The CDR3 runs 14 residues. The CDR3 nucleotides are TGTGCCAGTAGTCCAAGACAGGGCGGCACTGAAGCTTTCTTT. Its protein is CASSPRQGGTEAFF.

This clonotype was observed at least ten times. This sequence joins TRBV28 and TRBJ1-5; possible D gene TRBD1, 5 bases. CDR3 length: 13 amino acids. Germline CDR1 and CDR2: MDHEN and SYDVKM. Trimming stripped 4 bases from V and 11 bases from J, with 15 bases between. Written as DNA, the CDR3 is TGTGCCAGCAGTTCCCCGGGGGTAGCGGCCCAGCATTTT. This codes for CASSSPGVAAQHF.

This clonotype was counted at least ten times. The gene calls are TRBV6-6 and TRBJ1-1; TRBD1 might be the D (6 bases). Germline CDR1 reads MNHNY; CDR2 reads SVGAGI (reference sequence). Trimming left V 4 bases short and J 5 bases short, with 14 bases between. The CDR3 runs to 14 residues. CDR3 loop: CASSFLQGDTEAFF. The DNA for the CDR3 is TGTGCCAGCAGTTTCTTACAGGGTGATACTGAAGCTTTCTTT.

This clonotype was recorded many times. The V call is TRBV14, the J call TRBJ2-7; TRBD2 is a possible D gene (7 bases). CDR1 and CDR2 from the germline V gene are SGHDN and FVKESK. Trimming took 2 bases from V and 3 from J, leaving 14 bases between them. The CDR3 covers 15 residues. The CDR3 sequence: CASSQLAGAHYEQYF. Written as DNA, the CDR3 is TGTGCCAGCAGCCAACTGGCGGGGGCCCACTACGAGCAGTACTTC. Drawing the rest from reference TRBV14 and TRBJ2-7, the complete variable domain is EAGVTQFPSHSVIEKGQTVTLRCDPISGHDNLYWYRRVMGKEIKFLLHFVKESKQDESGMPNNRFLAERTGGTYSTLKVQPAELEDSGVYFCASSQLAGAHYEQYFGPGTRLTVT.

There are a few counts of this clonotype. V is TRBV7-8 and J is TRBJ1-1; D ambiguous. Trimming pared 5 bases from V and 5 bases from J, leaving 21 bases between. CDR1 and CDR2 (germline): SGHVS, FQNEAQ. This CDR3 contains 16 residues. The DNA for the CDR3 is TGTGCCAGCAGCACCCAGCACGGGAGATCCGGAACTGAAGCTTTCTTT. As protein: CASSTQHGRSGTEAFF.

The chain links TRBV28 to TRBJ1-5, with 9 bases matching TRBD1. V dropped 1 base and J dropped 6; count of bases not matched to a gene: 7. Germline V CDR1 and CDR2: MDHEN, SYDVKM. The CDR3 is 16 amino acids. The CDR3 sequence: CASSLSGTGRGQPQHF. In DNA, the CDR3 is TGTGCCAGCAGTTTATCGGGGACAGGGAGGGGTCAGCCCCAGCATTTT. Full variable domain (missing parts from reference TRBV28 and TRBJ1-5): DVKVTQSSRYLVKRTGEKVFLECVQDMDHENMFWYRQDPGLGLRLIYFSYDVKMKEKGDIPEGYSVSREKKERFSLILESASTNQTSMYLCASSLSGTGRGQPQHFGDGTRLSIL.

This clonotype occurred many times. The rearrangement links TRBV4-1 to TRBJ2-5; no firm D call. This CDR3 comprises 13 residues. Trimming left V 2 bases short and J 4 bases short, with 8 bases between. From germline, CDR1 is MGHRA and CDR2 YSYEKL. The CDR3 spells CASSQLVTETQYF. CDR3 in DNA: TGCGCCAGCAGCCAACTAGTAACAGAGACCCAGTACTTC.

The chain links TRBV5-1 to TRBJ1-2, with 8 bases aligning to TRBD1. J lost 8 bases, V lost 2 bases, and 14 bases had no gene match. The CDR3 contains 16 residues. Germline V gene data show CDR1 as SGHRS and CDR2 as YFSETQ. The CDR3 region is CASSLGLGGQGDGYTF. The CDR3 DNA sequence: TGCGCCAGCAGCTTAGGGTTAGGAGGACAGGGTGACGGCTACACCTTC.

This clonotype has ten or more counts. The chain employs TRBV18 and TRBJ2-7; perhaps TRBD1 as D (5 bases). Germline assignment: CDR1 KGHSH and CDR2 LQKENI. V was clipped by 3 bases and J by 2 bases, with 8 bases between them. CDR3 length: 13 amino acids. CDR3 nucleotides: TGTGCCAGCTCACCGGACACTACCTACGAGCAGTACTTC. Amino acid sequence: CASSPDTTYEQYF.

The table lists this clonotype with many counts. V gene TRBV5-6 combines with J gene TRBJ2-3; D gene unclear. The V and J ends lost 2 bases and 7 bases respectively, with 17 bases between them. CDR1 and CDR2 (germline): SGHDT, YYEEEE. This CDR3 is 15 amino acids long. In nucleotides, the CDR3 is TGTGCCAGCAGCTTTGCCCTCCAATCCTCCAATACGCAGTATTTT. Protein: CASSFALQSSNTQYF.

In this sample, this clonotype turned up a few times. This chain links TRBV5-1 with TRBJ2-3, with TRBD1 identical over 9 bases. The germline gives CDR1 SGHRS, CDR2 YFSETQ. The junction had 4 bases not matched to a gene; V was cut back by 0 bases and J by 2 bases. This CDR3 has 16 amino acids. In nucleotides, the CDR3 is TGCGCCAGCAGCTTGGGGACAGGGGTGGTCACAGATACGCAGTATTTT. As protein: CASSLGTGVVTDTQYF.

This clonotype appeared many times. DNA for the CDR3: TGTGCCAGCAGCCCTGTGCGGAGTCAGCCCCAGCATTTT. Its translation is CASSPVRSQPQHF. The gene calls are TRBV7-2 and TRBJ1-5, with D uncertain. This CDR3 has 13 amino acids. The germline V and J ends were trimmed by 5 bases and 6 bases, with 11 bases remaining between them. Germline values: CDR1 SGHTA, CDR2 FQGNSA.

This clonotype was counted many times. The chain combines TRBV10-1 with TRBJ1-1; D unresolved. The germline gives CDR1 WNHNN, CDR2 SYGVQD (reference sequence). The CDR3 loop spans 14 amino acids. V shed 7 bases and J shed 4 bases, with 16 bases lying between them. CDR3 amino acids: CASILTPLSTEAFF. The CDR3 coding sequence is TGCGCCAGCATCCTGACACCCCTCTCCACTGAAGCTTTCTTT.

Many counts were recorded for this clonotype. V usage is TRBV5-1 and J usage is TRBJ2-1; no clear D gene. Germline loops: CDR1 SGHRS, CDR2 YFSETQ. The length of the CDR3 is 13 residues. Trimming left V 0 bases short and J 6 bases short, with 7 bases between. The CDR3 region is CASSLAPVNEQFF. As DNA, the CDR3 is TGCGCCAGCAGCTTGGCCCCGGTCAATGAGCAGTTCTTC.

This clonotype was counted ten times or more. The chain employs TRBV3-1 and TRBJ2-1; maybe TRBD1 (6 bases). The CDR3 covers 15 residues. V gave up 6 bases and J gave up 5 bases, with 17 bases separating them. The germline V gene encodes CDR1 LGHDT and CDR2 YNNKEL (reference sequence). Here the CDR3 DNA reads TGTGCCAGCAGTCAAAGGACAGCTTTGGACAATGAGCAGTTCTTC. This codes for CASSQRTALDNEQFF.

This clonotype was picked up a small number of times. This chain joins TRBV28 and TRBJ1-1; the D is unclear. This CDR3 comprises 12 residues. Deletions cut 5 bases from V and 7 bases from J, with 11 bases between. Germline values: CDR1 MDHEN, CDR2 SYDVKM. CDR3 nucleotide sequence: TGTGCCAGCAGTCTCACCGGGCTTGAAGCTTTCTTT. This sequence encodes CASSLTGLEAFF.